Listed here are 23 T cell receptor beta chains from one sample, sequenced in a study of T cell responses to AZD1222 COVID-19 vaccine. Some clones are missing from TCRdb's copy, which holds only in-frame ones; the method was immunoSEQ multiplex PCR. Among some 180,000 clones listed, approximately 89% were seen once. The material sequenced was peripheral blood, taken 28 days after the second AZD1222 dose. The receptors derive from an adult who received the AZD1222 COVID-19 vaccine.

The chain joins TRBV18 to TRBJ2-5, with D perhaps matching TRBD1 (5 bases). The CDR3 runs 13 residues. Deletions cut 6 bases from V and 2 bases from J, with 10 bases between. Germline assignment: CDR1 KGHSH and CDR2 LQKENI. The CDR3 DNA sequence: TGTGCCAGCTCGCTGACAGTTCAAGAGACCCAGTACTTC. Residues: CASSLTVQETQYF.

J is TRBJ1-1 and V is TRBV6-5, with a possible D match to TRBD1 (6 bases). The CDR3 consists of 13 residues. Germline CDR1 is MNHEY and CDR2 is SVGAGI. Trimming left V 5 bases short and J 7 bases short, with 14 bases between. The CDR3 here is CASSITQGGEAFF. The CDR3 DNA is TGTGCCAGCAGTATAACACAGGGCGGTGAAGCTTTCTTT.

The chain couples TRBV20-1 to TRBJ1-5; no reliable D call. V was cut by 3 bases and J by 3 bases, with 3 bases left in between. Per the germline V gene, CDR1 is DFQATT and CDR2 is SNEGSKA (reference sequence). CDR3 length equals 11 residues. The CDR3 region has the DNA TGCAGTGCTAGCGTCAATCAGCCCCAGCATTTT. Translated: CSASVNQPQHF.

Note on this clone: This CDR3 is also generated by other DNA sequences in the sample. This chain uses TRBV30 with TRBJ1-4; the match to TRBD1 covers 7 bases. The V and J ends lost 0 bases and 8 bases, in that order; junction bases with no gene match: 6. The CDR3 is made up of 14 amino acids. Germline assignment: CDR1 GTSNPN and CDR2 SVGIG (reference sequence). The CDR3 here is CAWSVRQGGEKLFF. The CDR3 nucleotides are TGTGCCTGGAGTGTACGGCAGGGGGGGGAAAAACTGTTTTTT.

The gene calls are TRBV27 and TRBJ1-6, with D possibly matching TRBD1 (6 bases). CDR1 MNHEY and CDR2 SMNVEV come from the germline V gene (reference sequence). This CDR3 is 17 amino acids long. Trimming shortened V by 8 bases and J by 0 bases, and 17 bases separated the two germline ends. The CDR3 sequence: CASGVLGGASYNSPLHF. The CDR3 DNA follows: TGTGCCAGCGGGGTCTTGGGGGGGGCCTCCTATAATTCACCCCTCCACTTT.

V and J are TRBV2 and TRBJ2-7; TRBD1 agrees at 12 bases. V gave up 4 bases and J gave up 6 bases; unmatched junction bases: 4. Germline CDR1 and CDR2: SNHLY and FYNNEI. CDR3 length: 14 residues. The CDR3 loop is CASSGDRGRSEQYF. CDR3 sequence (DNA): TGTGCCAGCAGTGGGGACAGGGGGCGCAGCGAGCAGTACTTC.

In its sample, this clone was seen once. Mismatch with germline at one junction end may stem from a read error. V gene TRBV7-2 combines with J gene TRBJ2-7; 10 nucleotides agree with TRBD2. The germline gives CDR1 SGHTA, CDR2 FQGNSA. The CDR3 consists of 14 residues. This CDR3 reads CASTLAGGFYEQYF. The CDR3 DNA is TGTGCCAGCACCTTAGCGGGAGGTTTCTACGAGCAGTACTTC.

The V call is TRBV6-5, the J call TRBJ1-1; D gene ambiguous. There are 11 residues in the CDR3. Germline CDR1 reads MNHEY; CDR2 reads SVGAGI. The V end was cut by 7 bases, the J end by 6 bases, with 9 bases between. The CDR3 loop reads CASNASAEAFF. In nucleotides, the CDR3 is TGTGCCAGCAATGCTTCGGCTGAAGCTTTCTTT.

This clone has more than one count but fewer than ten. CDR3 sequence reads: CASSVGPATPRNTGELFF. The CDR3 bases are TGTGCCAGCAGCGTAGGACCAGCCACTCCTAGGAACACCGGGGAGCTGTTTTTT. The V and J genes are TRBV9 and TRBJ2-2; D remains ambiguous. V lost 0 bases and J 1 base, leaving 16 bases between the germline ends. The CDR3 covers 18 residues. CDR1 is SGDLS and CDR2 is YYNGEE in the germline V gene. Variable domain in full (rest from reference TRBV9 and TRBJ2-2): DSGVTQTPKHLITATGQRVTLRCSPRSGDLSVYWYQQSLDQGLQFLIQYYNGEERAKGNILERFSAQQFPDLHSELNLSSLELGDSALYFCASSVGPATPRNTGELFFGEGSRLTVL.

V usage is TRBV5-4 and J usage is TRBJ1-4, with D uncertain. This CDR3 is built from 13 residues. Trimming removed 0 bases at V and 7 bases at J, with 7 bases between. CDR1 is SGHNT and CDR2 is YYREEE in the germline V gene (reference sequence). The CDR3 DNA reads TGTGCCAGCAGCTTGGCGGACGGTGAAAAACTGTTTTTT. This encodes CASSLADGEKLFF.

J is TRBJ1-4 and V is TRBV7-2; the match to TRBD1 covers 8 bases. The trim removed 5 bases at V and 8 bases at J, leaving 13 bases unmatched. CDR1 and CDR2 (germline): SGHTA, FQGNSA. The CDR3 has 16 residues. The DNA for the CDR3 is TGTGCCAGCAGCCAACTGGGACAGGCCGATTGGGAAAAACTGTTTTTT. Protein product: CASSQLGQADWEKLFF.

V gene TRBV5-1 combines with J gene TRBJ2-1, with TRBD2 matching 8 bases. This CDR3 region has 14 residues. Germline CDR1 reads SGHRS; CDR2 reads YFSETQ. V lost 5 bases and J lost 4; bases outside the gene matches: 5. The CDR3 reads CASSAGGEYNEQFF. CDR3 bases: TGCGCCAGCAGTGCGGGAGGCGAATACAATGAGCAGTTCTTC.

The CDR3 region has the DNA TGTGCCAGCAGTTACTCGCGGCAGGGGGTAAACGAGCAGTACTTC. Amino acid sequence: CASSYSRQGVNEQYF. This rearrangement joins TRBV6-5 to TRBJ2-7; 7 positions agree with TRBD1. The CDR3 sequence is 15 residues long. The trim removed 0 bases at V and 5 bases at J, leaving 7 bases unmatched. Germline V lookup: CDR1 MNHEY, CDR2 SVGAGI.

The V and J genes are TRBV2 and TRBJ2-5; 8 bases are shared with TRBD2. The V gene's germline CDR1 is SNHLY and CDR2 FYNNEI. The CDR3 runs 13 residues. The J segment lost 7 bases and the V segment lost 5 bases, leaving 6 bases of the junction unmatched. The chain's CDR3 is CASSLGLEVTQYF. The CDR3 nucleotides read TGTGCCAGCAGTCTGGGACTAGAGGTGACCCAGTACTTC.

To note about this clone: A read error may account for a junction end that differs from germline. V gene TRBV7-7 combines with J gene TRBJ2-1, with D perhaps assigned TRBD1 or TRBD2 (6 bases each). The CDR3 runs to 15 residues. Germline CDR1 SSHAT, CDR2 FNYEAQ (reference sequence). The CDR3 DNA sequence: TGTGCTAGCAGCTTCCTGGGGGGCGGGTACAATGAGCAGTTCTTC. It yields the protein CASSFLGGGYNEQFF.

The V gene is TRBV19, the J gene TRBJ2-2; D uncertain. The CDR3 is 14 residues long. Germline V gene data show CDR1 as LNHDA and CDR2 as SQIVND (reference sequence). V lost 4 bases to trimming and J lost 4 bases, with 10 bases between them. The CDR3 nucleotides are TGTGCCAGTAGTACCCATGGAGCCACCGGGGAGCTGTTTTTT. Its protein product is CASSTHGATGELFF. Full variable domain (outside the CDR3, taken from reference TRBV19 and TRBJ2-2): DGGITQSPKYLFRKEGQNVTLSCEQNLNHDAMYWYRQDPGQGLRLIYYSQIVNDFQKGDIAEGYSVSREKKESFPLTVTSAQKNPTAFYLCASSTHGATGELFFGEGSRLTVL.

This chain uses TRBV21-1 with TRBJ2-4; the table's D gene call, TRBD2, was not cross checked with the DNA. TRBV21-1 is termed a pseudogene. The CDR3 length is 15 residues. CDR3 in amino acids: CASSKVRLAKNIQYF. The CDR3 DNA sequence: TGTGCCAGCAGCAAAGTGCGGCTGGCAAAAAACATTCAGTACTTC.

The chain links TRBV9 to TRBJ2-7, with D possibly matching TRBD1 (6 bases). Per germline, CDR1 SGDLS and CDR2 YYNGEE. Trimming removed 5 bases from V and 3 bases from J, with 18 bases in between. This CDR3 region has 15 residues. The CDR3 loop reads CASSETGTLFYEQYF. CDR3 in DNA: TGTGCCAGCAGTGAAACAGGGACCCTATTCTACGAGCAGTACTTC.

This chain links TRBV5-1 with TRBJ1-1; the D gene is possibly TRBD1 (5 bases). V gave up 0 bases and J gave up 4 bases, with 13 bases separating them. The CDR3 is made up of 15 amino acids. CDR1 is SGHRS and CDR2 is YFSETQ in the germline V gene. CDR3 protein: CASSLVAGWFTEAFF. The DNA for the CDR3 is TGCGCCAGCAGCTTGGTTGCAGGGTGGTTCACTGAAGCTTTCTTT.

The chain has TRBV29-1 and TRBJ1-1, with D possibly being TRBD1 (5 bases). Germline-derived CDR1 and CDR2 are SQVTM and ANQGSEA. V lost 4 bases to trimming and J lost 5 bases, with 14 bases between them. The CDR3 has 13 amino acids. The CDR3 here is CSVGRQGKTEAFF. The CDR3 DNA follows: TGCAGCGTTGGGAGGCAGGGAAAAACTGAAGCTTTCTTT.

The chain is built from TRBV24-1 and TRBJ1-5; no definite D call. CDR1 KGHDR and CDR2 SFDVKD come from the germline V gene. Trimming cost V 10 bases and J 8 bases, with 17 bases left between them. This CDR3 comprises 13 residues. CDR3 DNA: TGTGCCACACCGCCGGACCTCACTGAGCCCCAGCATTTT. Its translation: CATPPDLTEPQHF.

This chain links TRBV14 with TRBJ2-2; 7 bases line up with TRBD1. The junction had 11 bases not matched to a gene; V was cut back by 5 bases and J by 5 bases. CDR3 length: 16 residues. Germline values: CDR1 SGHDN, CDR2 FVKESK. The chain's CDR3 is CASSSGWGRGTGELFF. The CDR3 DNA follows: TGTGCCAGCAGCTCCGGTTGGGGCAGGGGGACCGGGGAGCTGTTTTTT.

The chain carries TRBV6-4 and TRBJ1-2, with a weak D call TRBD1 (5 bases). Germline lookup yields CDR1 MRHNA and CDR2 SNTAGT. With 0 bases removed from V and 0 bases from J, the gap between germline ends came to 17 bases. The CDR3 sequence is 18 residues long. The CDR3 DNA reads as TGTGCCAGCAGTGACTCGAAAAGTCGCGACAGTCCTAACTATGGCTACACCTTC. Protein sequence: CASSDSKSRDSPNYGYTF.